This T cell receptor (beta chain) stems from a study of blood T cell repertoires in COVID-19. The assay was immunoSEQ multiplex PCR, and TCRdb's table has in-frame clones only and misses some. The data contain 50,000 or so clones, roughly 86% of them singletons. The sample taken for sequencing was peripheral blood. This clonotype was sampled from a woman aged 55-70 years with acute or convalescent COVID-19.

The CDR3 DNA reads as TGTGCCTGGAGCCCTACTAGCGGGGGGACCTACGAGCAGTACTTC. This sequence encodes CAWSPTSGGTYEQYF. The J gene is TRBJ2-7, the V gene TRBV30; 12 nucleotides line up with TRBD2. Trimming cost V 3 bases and J 2 bases; bases outside gene matches: 5. Looked up from germline, CDR1 is GTSNPN and CDR2 is SVGIG (reference sequence). The CDR3 covers 15 residues.